This TCR beta chain appears in the sequencing data of a study of T-cell memory formation after mild COVID-19. Study conclusions and caveats: Cross-reactive memory appears to have joined, as suggested by some responding clones showing up in pre-infection memory.

Trimming stripped 2 bases from V and 8 bases from J, with 9 bases between. From germline, CDR1 is MNHEY and CDR2 SVGAGI. This CDR3 spans 12 amino acids. This clonotype was seen at least ten times. Its antigen remains unknown. From the 5' RACE reads, TCRdb called clonotypes with MiXCR, one entry per CDR3 protein. The sample lists about 290,000 distinct CDR3 sequences, less than 20% occurring once. The chain joins TRBV6-5 to TRBJ1-1; a weak D match, TRBD1 (5 bases). The sample was PBMCs or a T cell subset sorted from them (not recorded which). The receptor was isolated from a man between 18 and 29 years old who had mild COVID-19 (a few samples of this study predate the infection). Cell type and time point are not known. CDR3 bases: TGTGCCAGCAGTTACGGGGCAGGCGAAGCTTTCTTT. Translation gives CASSYGAGEAFF.